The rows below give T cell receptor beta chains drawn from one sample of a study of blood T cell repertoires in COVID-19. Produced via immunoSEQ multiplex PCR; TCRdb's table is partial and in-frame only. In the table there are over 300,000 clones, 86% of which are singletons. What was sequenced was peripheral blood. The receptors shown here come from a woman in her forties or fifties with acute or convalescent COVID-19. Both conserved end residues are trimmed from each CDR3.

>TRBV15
ATSYGNTGELF
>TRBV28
ASSYDDRARGGYT
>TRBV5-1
ASSLAGSVGA
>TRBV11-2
ASTHRTATIDGYT
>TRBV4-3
ASSQDPLLSGLETQY
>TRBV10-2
ASRWDRLYEQY
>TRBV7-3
ASSLSSDTGELF
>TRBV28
ASSPWEYNEQF
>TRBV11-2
ASSPRGRLSGSSYNEQF
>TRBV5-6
ASSLNQGYSYEQY
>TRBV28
ASRDSSYNSPLH
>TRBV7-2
ASSTRGPRGQETQY
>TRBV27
ASSLSRGGTDTQY
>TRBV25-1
ASSGSGFVTEAF
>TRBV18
ASSPQHPGTEAF
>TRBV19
ASRDRGFEKLF
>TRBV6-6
ASSLGTDTQY
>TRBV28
ASSWASGRAGQY
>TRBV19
ASSIGARQYTEAF
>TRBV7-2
ASSLEFLPQH
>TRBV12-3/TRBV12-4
ASRHEETQY
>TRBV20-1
SASNPGGSYGYT
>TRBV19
ASSIERGSGETQY
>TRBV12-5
ASGFSGGGEQF
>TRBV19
ASSISGLAGGTLEYEQY
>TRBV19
ASSIRQGTNEKLF
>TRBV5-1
ASSLGGGRPYEQY
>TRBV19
ASSSQQLLNTEAF
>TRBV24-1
ATSVGIPGQRSYNEQF